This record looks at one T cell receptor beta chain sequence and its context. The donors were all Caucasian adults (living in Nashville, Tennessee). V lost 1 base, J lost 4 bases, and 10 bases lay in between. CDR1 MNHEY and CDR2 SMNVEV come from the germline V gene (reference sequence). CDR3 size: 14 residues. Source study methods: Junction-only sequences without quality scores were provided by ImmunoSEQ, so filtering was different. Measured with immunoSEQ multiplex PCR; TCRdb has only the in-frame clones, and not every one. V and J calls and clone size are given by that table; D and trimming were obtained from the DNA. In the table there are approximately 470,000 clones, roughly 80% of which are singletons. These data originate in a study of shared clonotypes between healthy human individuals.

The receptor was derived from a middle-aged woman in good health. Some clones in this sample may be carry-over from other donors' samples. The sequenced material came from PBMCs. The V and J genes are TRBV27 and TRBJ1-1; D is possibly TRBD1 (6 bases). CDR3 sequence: CASSLYRGPTEAFF. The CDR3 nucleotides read TGTGCCAGCAGTTTATATCGGGGGCCCACTGAAGCTTTCTTT.